The 14 T cell receptor beta chains in this list originate from one sample, sequenced in a study of blood T cell repertoires in COVID-19. The method was immunoSEQ multiplex PCR; TCRdb's version includes in-frame clones alone and lacks a portion of them. Of 95,000 to 100,000 clones in the sample, about 80% are singletons; the top ten hold roughly 22%. The sequencing sample was made of peripheral blood. The receptor source for this set is a human donor in a cohort sampled during active COVID-19.

The CDR3 here is CASSPPHGYGYTF. The CDR3 nucleotides read TGTGCCAGCTCGCCCCCACATGGCTATGGCTACACCTTC. The V gene is TRBV18, the J gene TRBJ1-2; D call uncertain. The CDR3 totals 13 residues. Looked up from germline, CDR1 is KGHSH and CDR2 is LQKENI. Trimming left V 6 bases short and J 4 bases short, with 12 bases between. Combining the CDR3 with reference TRBV18 and TRBJ1-2 gives the whole variable domain NAGVMQNPRHLVRRRGQEARLRCSPMKGHSHVYWYRQLPEEGLKFMVYLQKENIIDESGMPKERFSAEFPKEGPSILRIQQVVRGDSAAYFCASSPPHGYGYTFGSGTRLTVV.

This rearrangement joins TRBV3-1 (or the pseudogene TRBV3-2) to TRBJ2-1; TRBD2 agrees at 11 bases. Germline V lookup: CDR1 LGHDT, CDR2 YNNKEL (reference sequence). J gave up 0 bases and V 5 bases, and 12 bases lay outside the gene matches. CDR3 size: 19 residues. CDR3 coding DNA: TGTGCCAGCAGCGAGGGGACTAGCGGAGGGGGCAGCTCCTACAATGAGCAGTTCTTC. It yields the protein CASSEGTSGGGSSYNEQFF.

The count of this clone is one. The genes are TRBV29-1 and TRBJ1-1; D uncertain. The CDR3 has 14 amino acids. Per the germline V gene, CDR1 is SQVTM and CDR2 is ANQGSEA. V was trimmed by 6 bases and J by 0 bases, leaving 14 bases between them. The CDR3 loop reads CSVLGGRMNTEAFF. Here the CDR3 DNA reads TGCAGCGTCCTAGGAGGTCGCATGAACACTGAAGCTTTCTTT.

The V and J genes are TRBV28 and TRBJ1-2; 10 bases agree with TRBD1. The CDR3 runs to 17 residues. Germline loops: CDR1 MDHEN, CDR2 SYDVKM. The trim removed 4 bases at V and 3 bases at J, leaving 11 bases unmatched. CDR3 residues: CASSSTLLTGGDYGYTF. The CDR3 nucleotides read TGTGCCAGCAGTTCTACCCTCCTGACAGGGGGCGACTATGGCTACACCTTC.

This clone was seen more than once but under ten times. The chain has TRBV6-2 or TRBV6-3 and TRBJ1-2, with TRBD1 matching 7 bases. V lost 5 bases, J lost 0 bases, and 6 bases stayed unmatched. CDR1 and CDR2 from the germline V gene are MNHEY and SVGEGT. This CDR3 has 15 residues. This CDR3 is CASSHDRVANYGYTF. CDR3 bases: TGTGCCAGCAGTCACGACAGGGTAGCTAACTATGGCTACACCTTC.

V gene TRBV19 combines with J gene TRBJ1-4; 7 nucleotides align to TRBD1. Germline CDR1 and CDR2: LNHDA and SQIVND (reference sequence). The CDR3 is made up of 16 amino acids. V was clipped by 5 bases and J by 4 bases; unmatched bases: 10. The CDR3 is CASSARDRSFNEKLFF. DNA for the CDR3: TGTGCCAGTAGTGCCCGGGACAGATCCTTTAATGAAAAACTGTTTTTT.

The chain employs TRBV7-9 and TRBJ1-3; D is unclear. Trimming took off 3 bases at V and 8 bases at J, with 14 bases between the two ends. CDR1 and CDR2 (germline): SEHNR, FQNEAQ (reference sequence). The CDR3 is made up of 14 amino acids. In DNA form, the CDR3 reads TGTGCCAGCAGCTTCCTTCGACAAGAAGACACCATATATTTT. Residues: CASSFLRQEDTIYF.

This chain connects TRBV28 to TRBJ2-7; tentative D call: TRBD1 (7 bases). The CDR3 runs to 14 residues. V gave up 1 base and J gave up 6 bases, with 13 bases separating them. Germline assignment: CDR1 MDHEN and CDR2 SYDVKM. CDR3 protein: CASSLSQGGTEQYF. The CDR3 nucleotides are TGTGCCAGCAGTTTATCGCAGGGGGGAACCGAGCAGTACTTC.

The V and J genes are TRBV28 and TRBJ1-5; no firm D call. CDR1 and CDR2 (germline): MDHEN, SYDVKM. Deletions cut 2 bases from V and 3 bases from J, with 11 bases between. The CDR3 sequence is 15 residues long. For the CDR3, the DNA is TGTGCCAGCAGTTTAATATCGGGGATCAATCAGCCCCAGCATTTT. Protein sequence: CASSLISGINQPQHF.

The chain uses TRBV6-6 and TRBJ2-5; 12 nucleotides align to TRBD2. J was trimmed by 9 bases and V by 4 bases; bases with no gene match: 12. Germline CDR1 reads MNHNY; CDR2 reads SVGAGI (reference sequence). The CDR3 is made up of 16 amino acids. The CDR3 sequence is CASSSRTSGASGAQYF. The DNA for the CDR3 is TGTGCCAGCAGTTCCAGGACTAGCGGGGCGTCGGGGGCCCAGTACTTC.

The J gene is TRBJ2-1, the V gene TRBV5-1, with D possibly matching TRBD1 (5 bases). The germline gives CDR1 SGHRS, CDR2 YFSETQ. The germline V and J ends were trimmed by 0 bases and 0 bases, with 7 bases remaining between them. This CDR3 is 15 amino acids long. Here the CDR3 DNA reads TGCGCCAGCAGCTTGGAGGGGCGCTCCTACAATGAGCAGTTCTTC. This translates into CASSLEGRSYNEQFF.

The chain carries TRBV9 and TRBJ2-6; 12 nucleotides match TRBD2. CDR1 and CDR2 from the germline V gene are SGDLS and YYNGEE. The CDR3 has 18 amino acids. J lost 1 base, V lost 4 bases, and 6 bases had no gene match. The CDR3 region is CASSPRTSGTSGANVLTF. CDR3 DNA sequence: TGTGCCAGCAGCCCCCGGACTAGCGGGACGTCTGGGGCCAACGTCCTGACTTTC.

The rearrangement links TRBV6-5 to TRBJ1-6; 7 bases are a match to TRBD1. The junction had 6 bases not matched to a gene; V was cut back by 6 bases and J by 7 bases. CDR1 is MNHEY and CDR2 is SVGAGI in the germline V gene. The CDR3 contains 14 residues. CDR3 sequence (DNA): TGTGCCAGCAGAGCGACAGGGCAGAATTCACCCCTCCACTTT. Protein: CASRATGQNSPLHF.

This clone has more than one count but fewer than ten. This chain joins TRBV10-3 and TRBJ1-1; TRBD1 matches 7 bases. Germline V gene sequence: CDR1 ENHRY, CDR2 SYGVKD. The ends lost 6 bases at V and 5 bases at J; junction bases unmatched: 6. The CDR3 totals 13 residues. This CDR3 reads CAIRQTGSTEAFF. The CDR3 nucleotides read TGTGCCATCAGGCAGACAGGGTCGACTGAAGCTTTCTTT.